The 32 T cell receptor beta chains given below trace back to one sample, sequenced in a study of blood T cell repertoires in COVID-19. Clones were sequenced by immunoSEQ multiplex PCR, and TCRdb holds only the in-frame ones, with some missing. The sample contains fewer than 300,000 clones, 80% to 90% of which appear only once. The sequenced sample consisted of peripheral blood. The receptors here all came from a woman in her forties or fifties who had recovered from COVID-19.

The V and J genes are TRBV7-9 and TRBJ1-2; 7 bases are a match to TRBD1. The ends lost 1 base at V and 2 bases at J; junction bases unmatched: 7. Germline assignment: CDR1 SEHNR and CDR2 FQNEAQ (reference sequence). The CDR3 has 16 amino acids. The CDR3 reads CASSLGLGQENYGYTF. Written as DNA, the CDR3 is TGTGCCAGCAGCTTAGGCCTCGGACAGGAAAACTATGGCTACACCTTC.

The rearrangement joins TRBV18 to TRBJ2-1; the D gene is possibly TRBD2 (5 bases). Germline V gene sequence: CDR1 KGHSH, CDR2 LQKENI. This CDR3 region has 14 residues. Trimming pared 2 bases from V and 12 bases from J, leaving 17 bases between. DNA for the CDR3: TGTGCCAGCTCACCATATAGAAGGAGCGAGGGGCAGTTCTTC. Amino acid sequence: CASSPYRRSEGQFF.

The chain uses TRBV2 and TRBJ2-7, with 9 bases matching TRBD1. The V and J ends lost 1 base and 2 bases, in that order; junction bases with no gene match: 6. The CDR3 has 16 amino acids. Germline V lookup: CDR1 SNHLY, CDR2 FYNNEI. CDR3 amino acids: CASSEGTGTGPYEQYF. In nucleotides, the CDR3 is TGTGCCAGCAGTGAAGGTACCGGGACAGGGCCCTACGAGCAGTACTTC.

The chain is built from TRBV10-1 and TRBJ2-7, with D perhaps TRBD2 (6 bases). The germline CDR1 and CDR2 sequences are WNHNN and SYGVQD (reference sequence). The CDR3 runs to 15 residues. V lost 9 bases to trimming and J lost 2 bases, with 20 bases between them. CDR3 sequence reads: CARGGILEIPYEQYF. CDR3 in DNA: TGCGCCAGAGGAGGGATTCTAGAGATCCCCTACGAGCAGTACTTC.

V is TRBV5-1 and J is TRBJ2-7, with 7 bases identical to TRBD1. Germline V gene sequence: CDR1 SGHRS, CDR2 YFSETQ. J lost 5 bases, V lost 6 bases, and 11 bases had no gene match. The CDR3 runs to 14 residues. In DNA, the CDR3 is TGCGCCAGCACTTCTGAGGGGGCGTACGACGAGCAGTACTTC. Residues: CASTSEGAYDEQYF. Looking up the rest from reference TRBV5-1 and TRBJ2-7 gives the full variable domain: KAGVTQTPRYLIKTRGQQVTLSCSPISGHRSVSWYQQTPGQGLQFLFEYFSETQRNKGNFPGRFSGRQFSNSRSEMNVSTLELGDSALYLCASTSEGAYDEQYFGPGTRLTVT.

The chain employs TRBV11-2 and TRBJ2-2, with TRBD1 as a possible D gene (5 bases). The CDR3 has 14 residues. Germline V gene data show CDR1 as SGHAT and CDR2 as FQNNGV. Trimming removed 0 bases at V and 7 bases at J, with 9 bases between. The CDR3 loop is CASSLDRVGGELFF. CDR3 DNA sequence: TGTGCCAGCAGCTTAGACAGGGTTGGCGGGGAGCTGTTTTTT.

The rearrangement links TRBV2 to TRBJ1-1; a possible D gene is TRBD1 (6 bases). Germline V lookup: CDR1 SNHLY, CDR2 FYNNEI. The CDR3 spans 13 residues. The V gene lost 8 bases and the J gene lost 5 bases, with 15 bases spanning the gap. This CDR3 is CASSPTGRTEAFF. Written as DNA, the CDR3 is TGTGCCAGCTCCCCTACAGGGCGGACTGAAGCTTTCTTT.

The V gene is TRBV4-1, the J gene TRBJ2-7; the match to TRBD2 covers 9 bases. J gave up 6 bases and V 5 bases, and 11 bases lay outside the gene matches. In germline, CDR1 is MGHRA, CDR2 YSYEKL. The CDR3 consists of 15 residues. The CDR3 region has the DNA TGCGCCAGCAGCATCGTAGCGGGGGATTTTGGCGAGCAGTACTTC. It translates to CASSIVAGDFGEQYF.

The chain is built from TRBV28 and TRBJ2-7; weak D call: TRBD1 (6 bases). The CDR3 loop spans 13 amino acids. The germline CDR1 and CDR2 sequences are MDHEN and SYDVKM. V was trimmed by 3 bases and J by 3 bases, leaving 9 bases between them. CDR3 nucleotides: TGTGCCAGCAGTTTTGGGGGCGGCTACGAGCAGTACTTC. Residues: CASSFGGGYEQYF.

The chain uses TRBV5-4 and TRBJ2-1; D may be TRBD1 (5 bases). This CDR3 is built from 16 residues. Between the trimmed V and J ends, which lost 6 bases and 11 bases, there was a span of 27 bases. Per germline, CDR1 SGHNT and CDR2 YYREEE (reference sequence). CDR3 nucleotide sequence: TGTGCCAGCAACAGAGATTTCGCCTTAGATCAGGGAAAGCAGTTCTTC. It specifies CASNRDFALDQGKQFF.

The CDR3 coding sequence is TGCGCCAGCAGCTTGGAGACAGGGGGAGTCACTGAAGCTTTCTTT. It encodes CASSLETGGVTEAFF. The V gene is TRBV5-1, the J gene TRBJ1-1; 9 bases agree with TRBD1. From germline, CDR1 is SGHRS and CDR2 YFSETQ. The CDR3 contains 15 residues. Trimming cost V 0 bases and J 4 bases; bases outside gene matches: 4.

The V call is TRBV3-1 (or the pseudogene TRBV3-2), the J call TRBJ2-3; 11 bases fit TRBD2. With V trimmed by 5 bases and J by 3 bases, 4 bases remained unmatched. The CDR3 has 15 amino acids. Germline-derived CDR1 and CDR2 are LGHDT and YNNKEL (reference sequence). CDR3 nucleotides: TGTGCCAGCAGCTCTACTAGCGGGGGAACAGATACGCAGTATTTT. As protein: CASSSTSGGTDTQYF.

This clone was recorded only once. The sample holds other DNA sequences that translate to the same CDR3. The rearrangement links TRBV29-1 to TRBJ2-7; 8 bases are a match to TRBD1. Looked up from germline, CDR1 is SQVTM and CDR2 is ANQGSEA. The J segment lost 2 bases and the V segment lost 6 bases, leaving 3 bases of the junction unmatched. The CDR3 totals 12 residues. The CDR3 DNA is TGCAGCGTCGGGACAGGCACCTACGAGCAGTACTTC. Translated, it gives CSVGTGTYEQYF.

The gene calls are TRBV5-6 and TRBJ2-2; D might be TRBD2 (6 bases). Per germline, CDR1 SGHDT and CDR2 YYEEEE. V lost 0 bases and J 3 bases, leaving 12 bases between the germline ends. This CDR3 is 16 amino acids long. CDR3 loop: CASSLARGSDTGELFF. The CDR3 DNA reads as TGTGCCAGCAGCTTGGCCCGGGGGTCCGACACCGGGGAGCTGTTTTTT. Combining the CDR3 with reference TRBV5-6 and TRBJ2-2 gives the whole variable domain DAGVTQSPTHLIKTRGQQVTLRCSPKSGHDTVSWYQQALGQGPQFIFQYYEEEERQRGNFPDRFSGHQFPNYSSELNVNALLLGDSALYLCASSLARGSDTGELFFGEGSRLTVL.

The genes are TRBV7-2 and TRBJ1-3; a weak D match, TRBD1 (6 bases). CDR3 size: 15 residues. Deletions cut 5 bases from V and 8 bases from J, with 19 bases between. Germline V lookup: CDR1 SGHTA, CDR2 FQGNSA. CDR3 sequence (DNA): TGTGCCAGCAGCCAACAGACAGGATGGGTTCACACCATATATTTT. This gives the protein CASSQQTGWVHTIYF.

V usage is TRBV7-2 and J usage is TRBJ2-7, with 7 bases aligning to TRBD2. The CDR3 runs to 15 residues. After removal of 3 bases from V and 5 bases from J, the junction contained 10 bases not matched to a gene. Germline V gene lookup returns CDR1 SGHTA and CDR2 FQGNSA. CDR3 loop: CASSFPSSGIHEQYF. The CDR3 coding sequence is TGTGCCAGCAGCTTTCCGTCTAGCGGAATCCACGAGCAGTACTTC.

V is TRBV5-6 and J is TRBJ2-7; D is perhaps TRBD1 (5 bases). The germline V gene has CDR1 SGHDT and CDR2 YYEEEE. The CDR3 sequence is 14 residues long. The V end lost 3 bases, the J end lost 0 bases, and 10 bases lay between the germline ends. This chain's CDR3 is CASSSGSLSYEQYF. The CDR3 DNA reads TGTGCCAGCAGCTCAGGGTCCCTCTCCTACGAGCAGTACTTC.

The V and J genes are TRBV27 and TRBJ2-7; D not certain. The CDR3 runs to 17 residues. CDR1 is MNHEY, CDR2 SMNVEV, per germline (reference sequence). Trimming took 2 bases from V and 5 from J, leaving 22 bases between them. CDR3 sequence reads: CASSLGLRRQVVHEQYF. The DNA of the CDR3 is TGTGCCAGCAGTTTAGGCTTGCGCAGGCAAGTGGTCCACGAGCAGTACTTC.

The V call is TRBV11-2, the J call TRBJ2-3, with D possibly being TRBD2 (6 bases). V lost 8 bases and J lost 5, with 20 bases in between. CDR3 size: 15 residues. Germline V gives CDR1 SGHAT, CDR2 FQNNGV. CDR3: CASGDLGDFLDTQYF. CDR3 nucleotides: TGTGCCAGCGGGGACCTCGGGGACTTTTTAGATACGCAGTATTTT.

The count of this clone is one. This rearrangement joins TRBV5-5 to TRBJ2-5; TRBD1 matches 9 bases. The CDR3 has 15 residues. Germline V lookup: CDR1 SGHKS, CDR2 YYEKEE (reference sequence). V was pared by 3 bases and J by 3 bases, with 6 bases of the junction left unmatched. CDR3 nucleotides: TGTGCCAGCAGCTCAACCGGGACAGGGAAAGAGACCCAGTACTTC. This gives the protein CASSSTGTGKETQYF.

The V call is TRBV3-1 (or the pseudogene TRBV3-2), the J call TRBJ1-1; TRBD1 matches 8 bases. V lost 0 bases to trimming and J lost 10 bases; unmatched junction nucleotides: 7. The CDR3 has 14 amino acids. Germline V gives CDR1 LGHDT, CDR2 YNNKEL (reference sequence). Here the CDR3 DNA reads TGTGCCAGCAGCCAAGATAAACATACAGGGGGAGCTTTCTTT. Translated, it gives CASSQDKHTGGAFF.

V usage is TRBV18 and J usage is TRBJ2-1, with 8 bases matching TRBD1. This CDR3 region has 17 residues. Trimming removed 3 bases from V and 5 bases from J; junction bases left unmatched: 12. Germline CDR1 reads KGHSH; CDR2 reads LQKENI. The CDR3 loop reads CASSPLSSAGGHNEQFF. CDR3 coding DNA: TGTGCCAGCTCACCGTTAAGTTCGGCAGGGGGCCACAATGAGCAGTTCTTC.

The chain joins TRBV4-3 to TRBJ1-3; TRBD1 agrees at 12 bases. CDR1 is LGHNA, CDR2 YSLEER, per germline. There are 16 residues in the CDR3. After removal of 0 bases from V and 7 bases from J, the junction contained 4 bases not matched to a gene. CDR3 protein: CASSQDRDRGLNTIYF. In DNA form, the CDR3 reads TGCGCCAGCAGCCAAGATAGGGACAGGGGGCTCAACACCATATATTTT.

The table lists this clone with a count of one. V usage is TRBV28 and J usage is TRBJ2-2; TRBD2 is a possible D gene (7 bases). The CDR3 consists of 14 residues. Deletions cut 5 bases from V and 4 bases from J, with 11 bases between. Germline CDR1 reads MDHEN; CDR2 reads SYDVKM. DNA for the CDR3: TGTGCCAGCAGTAGGGGGGGCGGCACCGGGGAGCTGTTTTTT. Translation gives CASSRGGGTGELFF. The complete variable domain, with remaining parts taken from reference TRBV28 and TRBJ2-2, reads DVKVTQSSRYLVKRTGEKVFLECVQDMDHENMFWYRQDPGLGLRLIYFSYDVKMKEKGDIPEGYSVSREKKERFSLILESASTNQTSMYLCASSRGGGTGELFFGEGSRLTVL.

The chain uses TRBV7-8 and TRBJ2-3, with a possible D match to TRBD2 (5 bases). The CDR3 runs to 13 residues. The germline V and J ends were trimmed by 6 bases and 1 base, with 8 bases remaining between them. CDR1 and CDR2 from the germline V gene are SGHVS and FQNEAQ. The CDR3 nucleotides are TGTGCCAGCAGGGACTCGCGCACAGATACGCAGTATTTT. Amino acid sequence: CASRDSRTDTQYF.

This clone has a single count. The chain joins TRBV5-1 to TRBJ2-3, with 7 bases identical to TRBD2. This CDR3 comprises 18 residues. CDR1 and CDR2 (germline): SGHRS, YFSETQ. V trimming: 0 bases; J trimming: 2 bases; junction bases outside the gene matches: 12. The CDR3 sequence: CASSLAAYSGITTDTQYF. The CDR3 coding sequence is TGCGCCAGCAGCTTGGCCGCCTACAGCGGGATAACCACAGATACGCAGTATTTT.

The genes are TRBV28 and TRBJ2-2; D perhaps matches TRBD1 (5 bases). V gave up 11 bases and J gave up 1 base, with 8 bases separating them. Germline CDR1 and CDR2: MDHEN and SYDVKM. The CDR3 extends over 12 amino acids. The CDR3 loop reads CALQGNTGELFF. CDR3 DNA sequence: TGTGCCTTGCAGGGGAACACCGGGGAGCTGTTTTTT.

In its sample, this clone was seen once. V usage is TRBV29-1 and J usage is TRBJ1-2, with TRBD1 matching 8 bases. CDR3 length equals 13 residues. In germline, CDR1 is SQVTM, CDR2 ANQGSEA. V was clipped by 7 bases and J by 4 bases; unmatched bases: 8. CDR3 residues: CSARTGLSYGYTF. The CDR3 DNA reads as TGCAGCGCCCGGACAGGGCTATCCTATGGCTACACCTTC.

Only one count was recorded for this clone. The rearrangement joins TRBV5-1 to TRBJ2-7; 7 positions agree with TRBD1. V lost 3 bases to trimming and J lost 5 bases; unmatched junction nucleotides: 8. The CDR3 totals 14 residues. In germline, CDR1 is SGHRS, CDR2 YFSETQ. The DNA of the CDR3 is TGCGCCAGCAGCTCTACAGGGGCGTTGAACGAGCAGTACTTC. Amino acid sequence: CASSSTGALNEQYF.

The CDR3 loop is CASSPQGWVAFF. CDR3 in DNA: TGTGCCAGCTCACCTCAGGGGTGGGTAGCTTTCTTT. V and J are TRBV18 and TRBJ1-1; TRBD1 might be the D (6 bases). There are 12 residues in the CDR3. Trimming removed 3 bases from V and 10 bases from J, with 12 bases in between. Germline loops: CDR1 KGHSH, CDR2 LQKENI.

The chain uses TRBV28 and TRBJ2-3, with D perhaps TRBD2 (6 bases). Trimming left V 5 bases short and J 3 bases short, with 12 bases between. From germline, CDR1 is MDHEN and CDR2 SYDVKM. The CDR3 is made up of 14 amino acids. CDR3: CASSPPGLTDTQYF. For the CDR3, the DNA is TGTGCCAGCAGTCCTCCGGGACTGACAGATACGCAGTATTTT.

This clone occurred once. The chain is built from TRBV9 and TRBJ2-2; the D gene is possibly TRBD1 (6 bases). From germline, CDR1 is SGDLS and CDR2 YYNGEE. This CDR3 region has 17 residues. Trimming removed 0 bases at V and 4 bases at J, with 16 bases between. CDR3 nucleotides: TGTGCCAGCAGCGTAGGACAGGCCCTCCGGGGCACCGGGGAGCTGTTTTTT. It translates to CASSVGQALRGTGELFF.